This T cell receptor (beta chain) was profiled in a study of blood T cell repertoires in COVID-19. At the level of the study: The United States, Italy and Spain supplied acute and convalescent COVID-19 samples.

Assay: immunoSEQ multiplex PCR; the TCRdb copy retains only in-frame clones and omits some. The data contain about 300,000 clones, about nine tenths of them seen just once; the ten biggest clones take up 1.5% to 2%. Participant ages covered roughly 18 to 89 years across 20 to 30 US areas. Grouping used clinical history reported by participants in a survey and questionnaire. Recovery among Cohort 3 donors was established by two negative PCRs, clearance, or symptom resolution. Germline V gene sequence: CDR1 SGHRS, CDR2 YFSETQ. Trimming stripped 1 base from V and 5 bases from J, with 12 bases between. The CDR3 extends over 14 amino acids.

The chain couples TRBV5-1 to TRBJ2-5; D may be TRBD2 (6 bases). The receptor comes from a woman aged 40 to 55 who had recovered from COVID-19. Material for sequencing was PBMCs or T cells enriched from blood (not recorded which). Here the CDR3 DNA reads TGCGCCAGCAGCTTGTCCCTAGCGATGGAGACCCAGTACTTC. It encodes CASSLSLAMETQYF. Full variable domain (outside the CDR3, taken from reference TRBV5-1 and TRBJ2-5): KAGVTQTPRYLIKTRGQQVTLSCSPISGHRSVSWYQQTPGQGLQFLFEYFSETQRNKGNFPGRFSGRQFSNSRSEMNVSTLELGDSALYLCASSLSLAMETQYFGPGTRLLVL.